This TCR beta chain was captured in a study of cytomegalovirus exposure and HLA in healthy donors. Study findings and constraints: Most TCR sequences were rare, but some public TCRs occurred in many donors. TCR beta chains numbering about 160 were designated cytomegalovirus-associated.

The donors were part of the approximately 120-subject validation cohort, which stood apart from the approximately 700-subject first cohort. Clones were sequenced by immunoSEQ multiplex PCR, and TCRdb holds only the in-frame ones, with some missing. The sample records roughly 330,000 clones, around 87% being singletons. Notes on this clone: The antigen is undetermined.

Germline V lookup: CDR1 SGHNT, CDR2 YYREEE (reference sequence). The CDR3 is 16 residues long. Unmatched junction bases numbered 2, after V lost 0 bases and J lost 3 bases. The sample was PBMCs. The chain joins TRBV5-4 to TRBJ2-3; 12 bases are shared with TRBD2. The origin of this receptor is a woman younger than 45 in good health and CMV-seropositive. CDR3 residues: CASSLAGTSGTDTQYF. The CDR3 DNA sequence: TGTGCCAGCAGCTTGGCGGGGACTAGCGGGACAGATACGCAGTATTTT.